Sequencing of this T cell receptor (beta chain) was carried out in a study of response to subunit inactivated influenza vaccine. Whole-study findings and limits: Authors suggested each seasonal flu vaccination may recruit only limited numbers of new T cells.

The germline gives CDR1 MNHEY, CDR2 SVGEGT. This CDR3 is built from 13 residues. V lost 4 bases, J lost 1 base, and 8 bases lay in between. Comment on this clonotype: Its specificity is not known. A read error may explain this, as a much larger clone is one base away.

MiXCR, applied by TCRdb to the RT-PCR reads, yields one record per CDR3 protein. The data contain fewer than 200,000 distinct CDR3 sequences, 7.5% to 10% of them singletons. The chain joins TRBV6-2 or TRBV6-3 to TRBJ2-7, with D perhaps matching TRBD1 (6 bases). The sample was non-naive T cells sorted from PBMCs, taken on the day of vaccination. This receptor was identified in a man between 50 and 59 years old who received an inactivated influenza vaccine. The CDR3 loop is CASSFDRSYEQYF. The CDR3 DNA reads TGTGCCAGCAGTTTCGACAGGTCCTACGAGCAGTACTTC.